This section outlines one T cell receptor beta chain sequence together with its context. Antigen specificity is unknown. The CDR3 totals 15 residues. CDR1 is SEHNR and CDR2 is FQNEAQ in the germline V gene (reference sequence). The ends lost 4 bases at V and 3 bases at J; junction bases unmatched: 6. This entry belongs to a study of cytomegalovirus exposure and HLA in healthy donors. The validation cohort, a group of around 120 subjects, included the donors and was separate from the roughly 620-subject first cohort. Sequencing was performed with immunoSEQ multiplex PCR; in TCRdb, only in-frame clones are kept and a portion is missing. The sample lists about 110,000 clones, 70% to 85% occurring once. Findings and limits, study-wide: The classifier reportedly diagnosed cytomegalovirus status with high sensitivity and specificity.

This rearrangement joins TRBV7-9 to TRBJ2-3; 8 bases line up with TRBD1. Sequences were obtained from PBMCs. The TCR comes from a woman between 18 and 30 years old in good health and CMV-seronegative. Here the CDR3 DNA reads TGTGCCAGCAGCTCAGGACAGGGCAGGACAGATACGCAGTATTTT. It yields the protein CASSSGQGRTDTQYF.